The entry below describes one T cell receptor beta chain. MiXCR, applied by TCRdb to the 5' RACE reads, yields one record per CDR3 protein. Of fewer than 350,000 distinct CDR3 sequences in the sample, approximately 4.5% were seen once. The CDR3 consists of 18 residues. The germline CDR1 and CDR2 sequences are LGHNT and FRNRAP. V shed 1 base and J shed 3 bases, with 21 bases lying between them. The data are from a study of T cells after yellow fever vaccination. The chain couples TRBV12-5 to TRBJ2-5; possibly TRBD1 for D (5 bases). The sequence came from a man aged 18 to 30 who received the YFV17D yellow fever vaccine. Specimen: PBMCs, collected 15 days after the yellow fever booster vaccination. CDR3 residues: CASGLDTLDLKGKETQYF. The CDR3 coding sequence is TGTGCTAGTGGTTTGGACACACTCGACCTAAAGGGGAAAGAGACCCAGTACTTC. Supplemented by reference TRBV12-5 and TRBJ2-5, the full variable domain reads DARVTQTPRHKVTEMGQEVTMRCQPILGHNTVFWYRQTMMQGLELLAYFRNRAPLDDSGMPKDRFSAEMPDATLATLKIQPSEPRDSAVYFCASGLDTLDLKGKETQYFGPGTRLLVL.